The T cell receptor (beta chain) under discussion was sequenced for a study of blood T cell repertoires in COVID-19. Turning to the study itself: Acute and convalescent COVID-19 samples came from the United States, Italy and Spain. Sources were T cells, B-cell-depleted T cells, or PBMCs; the material itself was cDNA or gDNA.

In the source study's methods: Amplification of reference gene primers provided the estimated nucleated cell counts. Measured with immunoSEQ multiplex PCR; TCRdb has only the in-frame clones, and not every one. V and J calls and clone size come straight from that table; D and trimming were deduced from the DNA. The sample yields 120,000 or so clones, about 87% seen once. Between the trimmed V and J ends, which lost 8 bases and 3 bases, there was a span of 16 bases. In germline, CDR1 is MDHEN, CDR2 SYDVKM. The CDR3 loop spans 14 amino acids. The sample consisted of peripheral blood. The sequence was collected from a woman aged 60-70 years with acute or convalescent COVID-19. The V call is TRBV28, the J call TRBJ1-1, with D possibly being TRBD1 (5 bases). The CDR3: CASAYQGLDTEAFF. In DNA form, the CDR3 reads TGTGCCAGCGCGTACCAGGGATTGGACACTGAAGCTTTCTTT. The full variable domain, in which reference TRBV28 and TRBJ1-1 provide the parts outside the CDR3, is DVKVTQSSRYLVKRTGEKVFLECVQDMDHENMFWYRQDPGLGLRLIYFSYDVKMKEKGDIPEGYSVSREKKERFSLILESASTNQTSMYLCASAYQGLDTEAFFGQGTRLTVV.